The 11 T cell receptor beta chains reported below all come from one sample, sequenced in a study of T cell responses to AZD1222 COVID-19 vaccine. Measured with immunoSEQ multiplex PCR; TCRdb has only the in-frame clones, and not every one. Of about 160,000 clones in the sample, about 95% were seen once. Sample: peripheral blood, taken on day 0 of AZD1222 vaccination. The receptor set was obtained from an adult in good health.

The V gene is TRBV7-7, the J gene TRBJ2-1, with D uncertain. The V gene's germline CDR1 is SSHAT and CDR2 FNYEAQ (reference sequence). V lost 1 base, J lost 8 bases, and 15 bases lay in between. The CDR3 runs to 15 residues. The CDR3 coding sequence is TGTGCCAGCAGCTTAGGGCAGAAACCATACGATGAGCAGTTCTTC. Translation: CASSLGQKPYDEQFF.

The chain combines TRBV7-2 with TRBJ2-2; D possibly corresponds to TRBD1 (6 bases). Germline V CDR1 and CDR2: SGHTA, FQGNSA. The CDR3 loop spans 14 amino acids. V was trimmed by 5 bases and J by 5 bases, leaving 12 bases between them. The CDR3 loop reads CASSLIRGTGELFF. The CDR3 nucleotides read TGTGCCAGCAGCCTTATTAGGGGGACCGGGGAGCTGTTTTTT.

The rearrangement links TRBV19 to TRBJ2-6; no clear D. Trimming cost V 1 base and J 0 bases, with 7 bases left between them. The CDR3 loop spans 16 amino acids. Germline loops: CDR1 LNHDA, CDR2 SQIVND (reference sequence). CDR3 sequence: CASSIVRNSGANVLTF. The CDR3 DNA follows: TGTGCCAGTAGTATAGTTCGTAACTCTGGGGCCAACGTCCTGACTTTC.

V usage is TRBV5-4 and J usage is TRBJ1-2, with D maybe TRBD1 (6 bases). Germline V CDR1 and CDR2: SGHNT, YYREEE (reference sequence). The CDR3 is 14 amino acids. V lost 4 bases, J lost 4 bases, and 14 bases lay in between. Here the CDR3 DNA reads TGTGCCAGCAGCACCTTCAGGGGCGCCTATGGCTACACCTTC. Protein product: CASSTFRGAYGYTF.

V gene TRBV4-3 combines with J gene TRBJ2-1, with a possible D match to TRBD2 (5 bases). Germline CDR1 LGHNA, CDR2 YSLEER. V lost 0 bases to trimming and J lost 12 bases, with 21 bases between them. The length of the CDR3 is 16 residues. The CDR3 loop reads CASSQDRLLPGDGQFF. Written as DNA, the CDR3 is TGCGCCAGCAGCCAAGATCGTCTCCTGCCCGGGGATGGGCAGTTCTTC.

The gene calls are TRBV7-9 and TRBJ1-2; D remains ambiguous. CDR1 is SEHNR and CDR2 is FQNEAQ in the germline V gene (reference sequence). V dropped 5 bases and J dropped 4 bases, with 8 bases sitting between them. The CDR3 extends over 12 amino acids. The CDR3 DNA follows: TGTGCCAGCAGCGACGAGGTCTATGGCTACACCTTC. This encodes CASSDEVYGYTF.

The chain joins TRBV21-1 to TRBJ1-1. TRBV21-1 is tagged as a pseudogene. The CDR3 covers 17 residues. CDR3 sequence (DNA): TGTGCCAGCAGCAATTGTTGTAGAGGGCAGATGAACACTGAAGCTTTCTTT. This gives the protein CASSNCCRGQMNTEAFF.

The chain employs TRBV18 and TRBJ2-2; 7 bases fit TRBD2. V trimming: 3 bases; J trimming: 7 bases; junction bases outside the gene matches: 5. Germline values: CDR1 KGHSH, CDR2 LQKENI. The CDR3 is made up of 14 amino acids. The CDR3 is CASSPERGHGELFF. DNA for the CDR3: TGTGCCAGCTCACCCGAGCGGGGCCACGGGGAGCTGTTTTTT. The full variable domain, completed using reference TRBV18 and TRBJ2-2, is NAGVMQNPRHLVRRRGQEARLRCSPMKGHSHVYWYRQLPEEGLKFMVYLQKENIIDESGMPKERFSAEFPKEGPSILRIQQVVRGDSAAYFCASSPERGHGELFFGEGSRLTVL.

J is TRBJ2-2 and V is TRBV4-2; D is possibly TRBD2 (6 bases). This CDR3 region has 15 residues. The germline V gene has CDR1 LGHNA and CDR2 YNFKEQ. The ends were cut back, 1 base at V and 3 bases at J, with 9 bases in the middle. The CDR3 nucleotides are TGTGCCAGCAGCCAAGGGGAGGACCACACCGGGGAGCTGTTTTTT. Translated, it gives CASSQGEDHTGELFF.

The rearrangement joins TRBV7-8 to TRBJ2-1; D is ambiguous. V dropped 4 bases and J dropped 7 bases, with 17 bases sitting between them. The CDR3 is 15 amino acids. CDR1 is SGHVS and CDR2 is FQNEAQ in the germline V gene. CDR3: CASSSVAKILNEQFF. The CDR3 DNA follows: TGTGCCAGCAGCTCCGTGGCTAAAATTTTAAATGAGCAGTTCTTC.

J is TRBJ2-1 and V is TRBV9, with a possible D match to TRBD2 (6 bases). CDR3 length: 15 residues. Germline V lookup: CDR1 SGDLS, CDR2 YYNGEE. V was clipped by 0 bases and J by 3 bases, with 10 bases between them. The CDR3 DNA is TGTGCCAGCAGCGTAGGCGGGGACGGCTACAATGAGCAGTTCTTC. This gives the protein CASSVGGDGYNEQFF. Full variable domain (remainder filled in from reference TRBV9 and TRBJ2-1): DSGVTQTPKHLITATGQRVTLRCSPRSGDLSVYWYQQSLDQGLQFLIQYYNGEERAKGNILERFSAQQFPDLHSELNLSSLELGDSALYFCASSVGGDGYNEQFFGPGTRLTVL.